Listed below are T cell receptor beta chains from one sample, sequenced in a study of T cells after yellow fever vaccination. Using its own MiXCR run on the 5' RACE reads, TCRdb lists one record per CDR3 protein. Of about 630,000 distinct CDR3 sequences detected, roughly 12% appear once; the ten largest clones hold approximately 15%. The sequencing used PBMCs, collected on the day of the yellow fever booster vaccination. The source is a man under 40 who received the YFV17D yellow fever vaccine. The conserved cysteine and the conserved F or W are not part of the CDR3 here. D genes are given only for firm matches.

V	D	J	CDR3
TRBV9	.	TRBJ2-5	ASSVGLLNRFQETQY
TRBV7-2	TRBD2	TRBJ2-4	ASTLAGVDKNIQY
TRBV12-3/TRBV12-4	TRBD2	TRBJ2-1	ASSSLAGKGRDEQF
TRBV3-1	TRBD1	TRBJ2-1	ASSPGTGPYNEQF
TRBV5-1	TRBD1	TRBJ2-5	ASSRPDRGGETQY
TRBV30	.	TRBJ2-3	AWSKQVTQY
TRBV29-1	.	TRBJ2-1	SGKTGNNEQF
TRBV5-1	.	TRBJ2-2	ASSPLQATTGELF
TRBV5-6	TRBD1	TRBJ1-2	ASSFQQGWYGYT
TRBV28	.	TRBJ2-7	ASKEKYEQY
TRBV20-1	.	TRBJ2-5	SARRDSTETQY
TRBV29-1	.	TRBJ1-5	SVAQGSNSNQPQH
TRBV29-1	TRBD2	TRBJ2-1	SVELAGLGYNEQF
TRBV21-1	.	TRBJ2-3	ASSKGFNRASGSPDTQY
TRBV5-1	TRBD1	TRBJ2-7	ASSSTKGQSYEQY
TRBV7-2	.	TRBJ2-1	ASSPTREEQF
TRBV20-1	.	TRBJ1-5	SAPLGQVNQPQH
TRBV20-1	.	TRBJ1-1	SASRAGEAF
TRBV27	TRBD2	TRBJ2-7	ASSFGSGRSYEQY
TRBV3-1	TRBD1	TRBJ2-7	ATSQEETGSYEQY